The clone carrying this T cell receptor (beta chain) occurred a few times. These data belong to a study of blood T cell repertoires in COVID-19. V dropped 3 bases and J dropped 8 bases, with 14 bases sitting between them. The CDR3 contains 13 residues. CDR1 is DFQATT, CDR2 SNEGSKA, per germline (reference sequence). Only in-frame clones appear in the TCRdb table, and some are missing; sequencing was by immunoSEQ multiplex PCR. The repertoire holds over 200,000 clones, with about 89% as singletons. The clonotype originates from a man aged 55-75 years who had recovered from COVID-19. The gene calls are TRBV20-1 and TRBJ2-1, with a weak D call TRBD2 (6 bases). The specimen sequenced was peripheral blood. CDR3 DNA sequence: TGCAGTGCTAGTTTGGGGGGTCAGGATGAGCAGTTCTTC. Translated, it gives CSASLGGQDEQFF.